This entry is about one T cell receptor (beta chain). This clonotype was recorded a few times. The antigen it recognizes is unknown. The input lacks base qualities; no much larger clone sits a single base away. Sequencing used an Illumina HiSeq 2500. Quantitative 5'-RACE with molecular barcodes was the method used to prepare the TCR beta libraries. The original methods were these. To identify disease-linked TCR variants, a new computational method was used, one built on a probabilistic model of VDJ rearrangement. The public reads were quality trimmed at Q25 with fastp and then assembled into clones with MiXCR by TCRdb, keeping productive beta chains. Each entry merges the rows of one CDR3 protein and shows their most common DNA and genes. The V and J calls shown here were made by TCRdb, not taken from the authors' results. This sample gives 250,000 or so distinct CDR3 sequences in total; over 15% of them show up just once. The ten largest clonotypes hold over 25% of the sample.

The sample belongs to a study of CD8 T cells in ankylosing spondylitis (dated by TCRdb to 2016 to 2017). About the investigation overall: To find TCR variants linked to disease, the study profiled T cell receptor beta repertoires in ankylosing spondylitis patients and healthy donors. In total, the full study cohort was made up of about 99 healthy donors and 25 to 30 ankylosing spondylitis patients. Peripheral blood samples were taken, and synovial fluid was additionally collected from ankylosing spondylitis patients. Broad study findings and their caveats: A CD8+ phenotype was shown by the disease-linked clones, which were found at relatively low frequencies in peripheral blood. Some motif variants had previously been reported in the synovial fluid and blood of reactive arthritis patients, which suggests shared mechanisms of disease initiation. A TCR beta motif of about 8 highly homologous amino acid variants appeared characteristic of blood from ankylosing spondylitis patients. The disease-linked clones were reported as significantly enriched in matched synovial fluid samples from ankylosing spondylitis patients.

Unmatched junction bases come to 5, with V trimmed by 1 base and J by 2 bases. The germline V gene yields SQVTM for CDR1 and ANQGSEA for CDR2. The CDR3 holds 15 amino acids from the cysteine to the phenylalanine. The DNA shown is the 45-base CDR3, in frame from base 1. This TCR derives from a male donor with ankylosing spondylitis or in good health (not recorded which). The chain employs TRBV29-1 and TRBJ2-7; 10 of the junction bases match TRBD1. The material sequenced was blood, either unsorted or a sorted T cell fraction (not recorded which). The DNA reads TGCAGCGTTGAAGTGTCCGGACAGGGGGCCTACGAGCAGTACTTC. Translation gives CSVEVSGQGAYEQYF.